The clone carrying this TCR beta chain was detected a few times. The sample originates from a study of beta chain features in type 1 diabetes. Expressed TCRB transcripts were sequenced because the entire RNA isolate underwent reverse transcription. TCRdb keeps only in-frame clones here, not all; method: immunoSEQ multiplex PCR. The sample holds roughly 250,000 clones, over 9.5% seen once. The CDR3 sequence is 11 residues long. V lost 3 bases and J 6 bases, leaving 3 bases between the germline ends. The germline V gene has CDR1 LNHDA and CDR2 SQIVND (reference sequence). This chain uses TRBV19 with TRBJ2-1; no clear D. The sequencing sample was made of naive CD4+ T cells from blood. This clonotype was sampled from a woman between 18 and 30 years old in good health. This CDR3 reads CASSMANEQFF. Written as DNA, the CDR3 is TGTGCCAGTAGTATGGCCAATGAGCAGTTCTTC.